A selection of T cell receptor beta chains follows, all from one sample in a study of Graves' ophthalmopathy and Graves' hyperthyroidism. Each CDR3 protein is one row after TCRdb ran MiXCR on the multiplex PCR reads. The sample contains about 410,000 distinct CDR3 sequences, around 19% of which appear only once. The sequencing sample was made of peripheral blood. These receptor sequences come from a woman between 18 and 29 years old with Graves' ophthalmopathy. Both conserved end residues are part of each CDR3. D genes are given only for firm matches. Not all rows give a size; the values are once, few, many and, for expanded clones, a class.

clone_size | d_call | j_call | v_call | cdr3_aa | cdr3_nt
NA | NA | TRBJ2-7 | TRBV25-1 | CASNGDPLEQYF | TGTGCCAGCAACGGGGACCCCCTCGAGCAGTACTTC
many | TRBD2 | TRBJ2-7 | TRBV7-2 | CASSHRGGASYEQYF | TGTGCCAGCAGCCACCGGGGGGGGGCCTCCTACGAGCAGTACTTC
few | TRBD1 | TRBJ1-6 | TRBV7-8 | CASSPSTGSSYNSPLHF | TGTGCCAGCAGCCCCTCGACAGGGAGCTCCTATAATTCACCCCTCCACTTT
many | TRBD1 | TRBJ1-2 | TRBV30 | CAWTPGQGYGYTF | TGTGCCTGGACTCCGGGACAGGGGTATGGCTACACCTTC
many | NA | TRBJ2-7 | TRBV6-5 | CASSYLLGESWYF | TGTGCCAGCAGTTACCTATTAGGCGAGAGTTGGTACTTC
many | NA | TRBJ2-4 | TRBV11-2 | CASSLTLNIQYF | TGTGCCAGCAGCTTAACCTTGAACATTCAGTACTTC
many | NA | TRBJ2-5 | TRBV7-2 | CASSPAGGGTSKETQYF | TGTGCCAGCAGCCCAGCTGGCGGGGGCACCAGCAAAGAGACCCAGTACTTC
NA | TRBD2 | TRBJ2-7 | TRBV19 | CASSRVGGSSSYEQYF | TGTGCCAGTTCACGGGTGGGCGGGAGTAGCTCCTACGAGCAGTACTTC
many | NA | TRBJ2-5 | TRBV5-6 | CASSLLRERGQETQYF | TGTGCCAGCAGCTTGTTGCGGGAGAGGGGGCAAGAGACCCAGTACTTC
many | NA | TRBJ2-6 | TRBV7-9 | CASSLGYGPLSGANVLTF | TGTGCCAGCAGCTTAGGCTACGGGCCGTTATCTGGGGCCAACGTCCTGACTTTC
NA | TRBD2 | TRBJ2-5 | TRBV28 | CASSGTSGATQYF | TGTGCCAGCTCCGGGACTAGCGGAGCCACCCAGTACTTC
NA | NA | TRBJ2-5 | TRBV11-3 | CASSFYICSAELAGPQETQYF | NA
many | NA | TRBJ2-5 | TRBV11-2 | CASSLPRLAGGPRRETQYF | TGTGCCAGCAGCTTACCCCGACTAGCTGGGGGGCCTCGACGGGAGACCCAGTACTTC
many | TRBD1 | TRBJ1-6 | TRBV7-2 | CASSLDRGHNSPLHF | TGTGCCAGCAGCTTAGACAGGGGCCATAATTCACCCCTCCACTTT
many | TRBD1 | TRBJ2-5 | TRBV5-1 | CASSLGDRGTWRAQYF | TGCGCCAGCAGCCTCGGGGACAGGGGGACCTGGCGAGCCCAGTACTTC
few | TRBD2 | TRBJ2-5 | TRBV5-1 | CASSSKAGRETQYF | TGCGCCAGCAGCTCCAAAGCGGGGCGAGAGACCCAGTACTTC
NA | TRBD2 | TRBJ2-5 | TRBV11-2 | CASSFSGTSIWGETQYF | TGTGCCAGCAGCTTCTCCGGGACTAGCATATGGGGGGAGACCCAGTACTTC
many | NA | TRBJ1-1 | TRBV28 | CASSIFMNTEAFF | TGTGCCAGCAGCATTTTCATGAACACTGAAGCTTTCTTT
many | NA | TRBJ2-5 | TRBV24-1 | CATSEKETQYF | TGTGCCACCAGTGAAAAAGAGACCCAGTACTTC
many | NA | TRBJ2-7 | TRBV28 | CATAATEQYF | TGTGCCACCGCCGCTACAGAGCAGTACTTC
many | TRBD2 | TRBJ2-2 | TRBV20-1 | CSARGGRGERTGELFF | TGCAGTGCTAGAGGGGGGCGGGGGGAAAGGACCGGGGAGCTGTTTTTT
many | NA | TRBJ2-5 | TRBV5-1 | CASSLDLETQYF | TGCGCCAGCAGCTTAGACCTAGAGACCCAGTACTTC
many | TRBD1 | TRBJ1-5 | TRBV6-2/TRBV6-3 | CASSRSLTGAGRNQPQHF | TGTGCCAGCAGTCGGAGTCTTACAGGGGCTGGGCGCAATCAGCCCCAGCATTTT
many | NA | TRBJ2-7 | TRBV6-5 | CAATQDRRGQSIHEQYF | TGTGCCGCGACCCAGGACAGGAGGGGCCAAAGCATTCACGAGCAGTACTTC
few | NA | TRBJ2-7 | TRBV30 | CACPKAGTYEQYF | TGTGCCTGCCCCAAGGCGGGGACCTACGAGCAGTACTTC
many | NA | TRBJ2-7 | TRBV7-2 | CASSQLRGIGSYEQYF | TGTGCCAGCAGCCAGTTGAGGGGCATAGGGTCCTACGAGCAGTACTTC
many | NA | TRBJ1-1 | TRBV28 | CAILPSGPNTEAFF | TGTGCCATCCTCCCCAGCGGTCCCAACACTGAAGCTTTCTTT
NA | TRBD1 | TRBJ2-4 | TRBV30 | CAWSSGQSKIQYF | TGTGCCTGGAGTTCGGGACAGTCTAAAATTCAGTACTTC
many | NA | TRBJ2-7 | TRBV7-9 | CASSPRGRATYEQYF | TGTGCCAGCAGCCCACGGGGCAGGGCGACATACGAGCAGTACTTC
many | NA | TRBJ2-5 | TRBV10-3 | CAISDQGSLETQYF | TGTGCCATCAGTGACCAGGGGAGCTTGGAGACCCAGTACTTC
few | NA | TRBJ2-7 | TRBV12-3/TRBV12-4 | CASTRYSSYEQYF | TGTGCCAGCACCCGCTACAGTTCCTACGAGCAGTACTTC
NA | NA | TRBJ1-5 | TRBV7-2 | CASSSHPGQNQPQHF | TGTGCCAGCAGCTCTCATCCGGGACAAAATCAGCCCCAGCATTTT
many | TRBD2 | TRBJ2-5 | TRBV24-1 | CATSDPGLDQETQYF | TGTGCCACCAGTGATCCTGGACTAGACCAAGAGACCCAGTACTTC
many | TRBD1 | TRBJ1-2 | TRBV30 | CAWGTGGNYGYTF | TGTGCCTGGGGGACAGGGGGCAACTATGGCTACACCTTC
medium-sized | TRBD2 | TRBJ2-5 | TRBV12-3/TRBV12-4 | CASKGGQTQETQYF | TGTGCCAGCAAGGGAGGGCAGACTCAAGAGACCCAGTACTTC
few | TRBD2 | TRBJ2-2 | TRBV11-1 | CASSLGTSGSFWRELFF | TGTGCCAGCAGTCTCGGGACTAGCGGGAGTTTTTGGAGGGAGCTGTTTTTT